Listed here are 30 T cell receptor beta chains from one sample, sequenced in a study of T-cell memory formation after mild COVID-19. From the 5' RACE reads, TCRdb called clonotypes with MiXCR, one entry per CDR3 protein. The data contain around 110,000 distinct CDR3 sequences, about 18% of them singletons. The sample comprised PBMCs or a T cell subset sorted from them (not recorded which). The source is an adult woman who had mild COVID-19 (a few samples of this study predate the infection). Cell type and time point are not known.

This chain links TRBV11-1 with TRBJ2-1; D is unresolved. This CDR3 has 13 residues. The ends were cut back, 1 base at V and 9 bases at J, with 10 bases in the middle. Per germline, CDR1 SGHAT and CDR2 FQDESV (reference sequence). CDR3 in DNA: TGTGCCAGCAGCTTAGTAGCTAGTAGTGAGCAGTTCTTC. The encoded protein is CASSLVASSEQFF.

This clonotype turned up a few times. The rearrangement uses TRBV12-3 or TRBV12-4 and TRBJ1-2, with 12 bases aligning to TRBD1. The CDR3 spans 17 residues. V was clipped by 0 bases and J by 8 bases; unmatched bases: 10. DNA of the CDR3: TGTGCCAGCAGTTTAGCCGATCGGGACAGGGGGCGTCGGGGCTACACCTTC. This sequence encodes CASSLADRDRGRRGYTF.

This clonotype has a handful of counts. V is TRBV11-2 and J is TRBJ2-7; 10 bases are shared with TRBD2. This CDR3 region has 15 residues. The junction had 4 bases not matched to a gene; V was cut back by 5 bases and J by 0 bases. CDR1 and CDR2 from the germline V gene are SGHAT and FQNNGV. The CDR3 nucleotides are TGTGCCAGCAGCCAACTAGCGGGGCCCTCCTACGAGCAGTACTTC. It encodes CASSQLAGPSYEQYF.

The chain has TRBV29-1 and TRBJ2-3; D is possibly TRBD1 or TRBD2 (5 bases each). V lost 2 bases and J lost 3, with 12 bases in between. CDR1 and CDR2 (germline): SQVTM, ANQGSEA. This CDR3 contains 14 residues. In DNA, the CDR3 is TGCAGCGTTGAATGGGGACCCCGGACAGATACGCAGTATTTT. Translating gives CSVEWGPRTDTQYF.

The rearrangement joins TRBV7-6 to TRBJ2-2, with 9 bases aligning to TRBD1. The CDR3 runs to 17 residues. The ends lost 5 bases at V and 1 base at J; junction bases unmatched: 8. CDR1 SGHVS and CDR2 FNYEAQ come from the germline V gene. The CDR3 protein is CASSLIPGQGNTGELFF. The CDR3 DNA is TGTGCCAGCAGCCTAATCCCGGGACAGGGGAACACCGGGGAGCTGTTTTTT. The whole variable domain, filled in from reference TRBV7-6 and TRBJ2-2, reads GAGVSQSPRYKVTKRGQDVALRCDPISGHVSLYWYRQALGQGPEFLTYFNYEAQQDKSGLPNDRFSAERPEGSISTLTIQRTEQRDSAMYRCASSLIPGQGNTGELFFGEGSRLTVL.

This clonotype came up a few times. The CDR3 nucleotides are TGCAGTGCTAGAGCTTATAATGCTAACTATGGCTACACCTTC. Its protein is CSARAYNANYGYTF. V is TRBV20-1 and J is TRBJ1-2; no clear D. The CDR3 extends over 14 amino acids. The germline V gene encodes CDR1 DFQATT and CDR2 SNEGSKA (reference sequence). The V end was cut by 1 base, the J end by 0 bases, with 9 bases between.

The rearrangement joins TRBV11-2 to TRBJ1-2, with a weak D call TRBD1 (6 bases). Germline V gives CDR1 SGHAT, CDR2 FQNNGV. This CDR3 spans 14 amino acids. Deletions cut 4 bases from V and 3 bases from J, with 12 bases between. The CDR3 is CASSSGQWDYGYTF. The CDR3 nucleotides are TGTGCCAGCAGCTCGGGACAATGGGACTATGGCTACACCTTC.

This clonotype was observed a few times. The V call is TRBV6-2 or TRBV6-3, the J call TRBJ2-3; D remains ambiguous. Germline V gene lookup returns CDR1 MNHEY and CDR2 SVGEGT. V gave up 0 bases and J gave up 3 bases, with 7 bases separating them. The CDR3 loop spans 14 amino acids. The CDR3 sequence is CASSYSVGTDTQYF. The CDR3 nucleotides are TGTGCCAGCAGTTACTCGGTGGGAACAGATACGCAGTATTTT.

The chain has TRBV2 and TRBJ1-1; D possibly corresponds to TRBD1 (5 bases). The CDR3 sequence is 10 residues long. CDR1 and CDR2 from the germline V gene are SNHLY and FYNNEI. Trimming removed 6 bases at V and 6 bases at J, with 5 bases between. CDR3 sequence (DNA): TGTGCCAGCAGGGGGGCTGAAGCTTTCTTT. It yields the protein CASRGAEAFF.

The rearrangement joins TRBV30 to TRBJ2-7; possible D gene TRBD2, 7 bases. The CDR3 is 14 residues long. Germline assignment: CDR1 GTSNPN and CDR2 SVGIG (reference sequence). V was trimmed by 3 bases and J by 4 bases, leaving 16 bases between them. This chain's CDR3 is CAWRERGGKYEQYF. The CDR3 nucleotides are TGTGCCTGGAGGGAAAGGGGGGGAAAATACGAGCAGTACTTC.

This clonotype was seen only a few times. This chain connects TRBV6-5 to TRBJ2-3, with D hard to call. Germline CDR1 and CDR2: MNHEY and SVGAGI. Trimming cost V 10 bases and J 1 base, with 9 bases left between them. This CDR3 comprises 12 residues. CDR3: CATSDRTDTQYF. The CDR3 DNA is TGTGCCACCTCTGACCGCACAGATACGCAGTATTTT.

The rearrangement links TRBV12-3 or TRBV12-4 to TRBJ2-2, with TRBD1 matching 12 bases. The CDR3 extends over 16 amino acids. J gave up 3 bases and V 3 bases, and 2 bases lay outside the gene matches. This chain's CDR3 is CASSFGTGGHTGELFF. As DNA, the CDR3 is TGTGCCAGCAGTTTCGGGACAGGGGGCCACACCGGGGAGCTGTTTTTT.

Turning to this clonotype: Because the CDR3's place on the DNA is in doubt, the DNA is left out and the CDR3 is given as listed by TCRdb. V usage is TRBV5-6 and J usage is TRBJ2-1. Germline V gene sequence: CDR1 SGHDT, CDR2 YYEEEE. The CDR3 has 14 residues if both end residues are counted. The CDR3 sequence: CASSLVVGLGSEFF.

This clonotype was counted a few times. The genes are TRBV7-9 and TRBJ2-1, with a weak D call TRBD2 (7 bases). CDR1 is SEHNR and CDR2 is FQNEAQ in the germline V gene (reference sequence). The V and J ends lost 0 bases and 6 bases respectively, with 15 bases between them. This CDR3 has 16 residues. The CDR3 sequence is CASSLALAGASNEQFF. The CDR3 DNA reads TGTGCCAGCAGCTTAGCTTTGGCGGGGGCCAGCAATGAGCAGTTCTTC. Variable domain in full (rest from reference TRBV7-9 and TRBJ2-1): DTGVSQNPRHKITKRGQNVTFRCDPISEHNRLYWYRQTLGQGPEFLTYFQNEAQLEKSRLLSDRFSAERPKGSFSTLEIQRTEQGDSAMYLCASSLALAGASNEQFFGPGTRLTVL.

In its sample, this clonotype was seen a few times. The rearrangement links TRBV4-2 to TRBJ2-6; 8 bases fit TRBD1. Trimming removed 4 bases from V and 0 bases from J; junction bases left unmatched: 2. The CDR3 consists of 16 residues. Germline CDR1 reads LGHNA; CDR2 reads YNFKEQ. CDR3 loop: CASSPDRGSGANVLTF. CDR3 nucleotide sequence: TGTGCCAGCAGCCCTGACAGGGGCTCTGGGGCCAACGTCCTGACTTTC.

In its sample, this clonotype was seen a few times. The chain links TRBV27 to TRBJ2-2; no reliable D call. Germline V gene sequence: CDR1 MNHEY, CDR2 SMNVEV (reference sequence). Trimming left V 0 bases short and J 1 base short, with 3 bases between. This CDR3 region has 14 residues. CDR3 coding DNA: TGTGCCAGCAGTTTATCTCAGAACACCGGGGAGCTGTTTTTT. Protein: CASSLSQNTGELFF.

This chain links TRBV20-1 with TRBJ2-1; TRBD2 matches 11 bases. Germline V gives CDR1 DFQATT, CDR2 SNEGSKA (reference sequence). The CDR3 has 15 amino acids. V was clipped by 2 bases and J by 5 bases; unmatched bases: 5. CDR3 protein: CSARPPGLADNEQFF. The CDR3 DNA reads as TGCAGTGCTAGACCGCCGGGACTAGCGGACAATGAGCAGTTCTTC.

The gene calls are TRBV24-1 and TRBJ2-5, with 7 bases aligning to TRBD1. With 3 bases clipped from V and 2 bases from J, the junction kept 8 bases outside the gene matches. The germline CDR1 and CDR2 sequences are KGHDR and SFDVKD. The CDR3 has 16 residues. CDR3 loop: CATSDEGATPQETQYF. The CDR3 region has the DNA TGTGCCACCAGTGATGAGGGGGCGACCCCACAAGAGACCCAGTACTTC.

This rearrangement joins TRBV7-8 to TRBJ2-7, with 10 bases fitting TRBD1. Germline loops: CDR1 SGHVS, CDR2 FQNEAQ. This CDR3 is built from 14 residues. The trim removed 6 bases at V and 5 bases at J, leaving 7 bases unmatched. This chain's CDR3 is CASRAGTGVHEQYF. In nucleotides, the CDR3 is TGTGCCAGCAGGGCCGGGACAGGGGTCCACGAGCAGTACTTC. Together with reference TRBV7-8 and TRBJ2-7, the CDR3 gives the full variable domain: GAGVSQSPRYKVAKRGQDVALRCDPISGHVSLFWYQQALGQGPEFLTYFQNEAQLDKSGLPSDRFFAERPEGSVSTLKIQRTQQEDSAVYLCASRAGTGVHEQYFGPGTRLTVT.

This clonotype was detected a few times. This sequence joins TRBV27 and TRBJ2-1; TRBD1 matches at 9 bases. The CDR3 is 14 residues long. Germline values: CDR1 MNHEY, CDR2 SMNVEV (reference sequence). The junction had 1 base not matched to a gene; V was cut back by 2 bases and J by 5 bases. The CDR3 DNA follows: TGTGCCAGCAGTTTAGGGACAGGGAACAATGAGCAGTTCTTC. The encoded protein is CASSLGTGNNEQFF.

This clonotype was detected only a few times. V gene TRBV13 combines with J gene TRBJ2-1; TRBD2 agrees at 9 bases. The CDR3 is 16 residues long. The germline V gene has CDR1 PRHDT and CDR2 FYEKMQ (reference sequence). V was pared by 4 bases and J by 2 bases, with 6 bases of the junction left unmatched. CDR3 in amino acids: CASSSRASGAYNEQFF. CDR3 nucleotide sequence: TGTGCCAGCAGCTCCCGGGCTAGCGGGGCCTACAATGAGCAGTTCTTC.

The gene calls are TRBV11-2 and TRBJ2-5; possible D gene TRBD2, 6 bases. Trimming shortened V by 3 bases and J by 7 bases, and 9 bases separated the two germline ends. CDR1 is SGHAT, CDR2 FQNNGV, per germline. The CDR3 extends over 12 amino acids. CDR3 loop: CASSFGAGTQYF. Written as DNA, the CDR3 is TGTGCCAGCAGCTTCGGAGCGGGGACCCAGTACTTC.

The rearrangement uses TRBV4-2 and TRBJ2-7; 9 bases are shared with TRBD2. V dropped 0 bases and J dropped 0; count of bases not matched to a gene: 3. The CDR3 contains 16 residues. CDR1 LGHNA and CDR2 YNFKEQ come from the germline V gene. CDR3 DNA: TGTGCCAGCAGCCAAGAGGGTAGCGGGAGCTCCTACGAGCAGTACTTC. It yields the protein CASSQEGSGSSYEQYF.

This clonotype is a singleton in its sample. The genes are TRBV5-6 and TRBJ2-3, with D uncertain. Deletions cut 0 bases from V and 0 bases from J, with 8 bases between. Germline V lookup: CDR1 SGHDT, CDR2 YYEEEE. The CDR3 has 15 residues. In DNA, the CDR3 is TGTGCCAGCAGCTTGGTCGGTCAAAGCACAGATACGCAGTATTTT. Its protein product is CASSLVGQSTDTQYF.

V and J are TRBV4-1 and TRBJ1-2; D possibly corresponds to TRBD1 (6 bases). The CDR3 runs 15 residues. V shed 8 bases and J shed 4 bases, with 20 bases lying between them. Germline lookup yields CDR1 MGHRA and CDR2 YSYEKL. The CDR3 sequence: CASEPGDTRLYGYTF. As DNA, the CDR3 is TGCGCCAGCGAGCCCGGGGACACGAGGCTCTATGGCTACACCTTC.

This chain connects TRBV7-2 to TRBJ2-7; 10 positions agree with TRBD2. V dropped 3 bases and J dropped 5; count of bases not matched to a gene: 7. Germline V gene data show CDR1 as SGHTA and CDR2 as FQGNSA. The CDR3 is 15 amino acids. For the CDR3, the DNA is TGTGCCAGCAGCTTTATGAGTCTAGCGGGAGACGAGCAGTACTTC. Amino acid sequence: CASSFMSLAGDEQYF.

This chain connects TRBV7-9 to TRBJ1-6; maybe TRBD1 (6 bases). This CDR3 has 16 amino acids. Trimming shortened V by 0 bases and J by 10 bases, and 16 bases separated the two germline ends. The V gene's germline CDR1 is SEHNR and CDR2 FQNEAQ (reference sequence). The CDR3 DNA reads TGTGCCAGCAGCTTAGCGCGTTACAGGGAGGGCTCACCCCTCCACTTT. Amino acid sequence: CASSLARYREGSPLHF.

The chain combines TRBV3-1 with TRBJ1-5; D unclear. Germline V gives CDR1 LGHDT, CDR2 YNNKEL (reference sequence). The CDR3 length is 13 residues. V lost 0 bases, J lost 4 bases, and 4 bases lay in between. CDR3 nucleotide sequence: TGTGCCAGCAGCCAAGAGGAGAATCAGCCCCAGCATTTT. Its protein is CASSQEENQPQHF.

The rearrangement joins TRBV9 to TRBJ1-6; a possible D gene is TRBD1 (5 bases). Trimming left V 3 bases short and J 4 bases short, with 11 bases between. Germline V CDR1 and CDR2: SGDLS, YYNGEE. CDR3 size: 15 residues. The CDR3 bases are TGTGCCAGCAGCGATTCGACAGCTTATAATTCACCCCTCCACTTT. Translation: CASSDSTAYNSPLHF.

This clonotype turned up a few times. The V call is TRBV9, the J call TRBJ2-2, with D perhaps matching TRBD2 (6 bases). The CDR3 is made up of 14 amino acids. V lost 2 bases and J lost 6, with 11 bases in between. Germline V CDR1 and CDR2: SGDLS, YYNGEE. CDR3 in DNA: TGTGCCAGCAGCGTGGACGGGAGTGCCGGGGAGCTGTTTTTT. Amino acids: CASSVDGSAGELFF.